Presented here are 14 T cell receptor beta chains from one specimen sequenced in a study of post-analysis software for immune sequencing data. Regarding the study as a whole: Patients used about five TRBV segments, including TRBV5-6, TRBV5-1 and TRBV20-1, more often than controls.

Included in the TCR beta cDNA libraries were unique molecular identifiers. A single record per CDR3 protein comes from TCRdb applying MiXCR to the PCR reads. The sample has around 500,000 distinct CDR3 sequences, 30% to 40% seen once. The antigens of these receptors remain unknown. Sequencing input: blood. The receptors derive from a girl aged 2 to 17 with multiple sclerosis.

The table lists this clonotype with a few counts. The chain couples TRBV5-1 to TRBJ2-6; TRBD2 agrees at 8 bases. Per the germline V gene, CDR1 is SGHRS and CDR2 is YFSETQ. V was clipped by 4 bases and J by 3 bases; unmatched bases: 9. The length of the CDR3 is 17 residues. The CDR3 region has the DNA TGCGCCAGCAGCCGCCTAGGCGGGGGGTTTGGGGCCAACGTCCTGACTTTC. Its protein is CASSRLGGGFGANVLTF.

A few counts support this clonotype. The J gene is TRBJ2-1, the V gene TRBV5-6; TRBD2 matches at 12 bases. Trimming took 1 base from V and 9 from J; bases not matched to a gene: 8. The CDR3 runs to 16 residues. Per the germline V gene, CDR1 is SGHDT and CDR2 is YYEEEE. CDR3 protein: CASSLLGTSGFTEQFF. The CDR3 bases are TGTGCCAGCAGCTTGCTTGGGACTAGCGGGTTTACTGAGCAGTTCTTC.

In DNA, the CDR3 is TGTGCCAGCAGTTACGGTCCAGAAGAGACCCAGTACTTC. Protein sequence: CASSYGPEETQYF. This chain links TRBV12-3 or TRBV12-4 with TRBJ2-4; D call uncertain. The DNA end favors TRBJ2-5, so the J call may be wrong. The CDR3 consists of 13 residues.

Remarks on this clonotype: The junction and the germline gene differ at one end; a read error may be behind it. The rearrangement joins TRBV20-1 to TRBJ1-2; D ambiguous. The CDR3 is 12 amino acids. CDR1 DFQATT and CDR2 SNEGSKA come from the germline V gene (reference sequence). This chain's CDR3 is CSAHSVNYSYTF. The CDR3 DNA reads as TGCAGTGCGCACAGCGTCAACTATAGCTACACCTTC.

The J gene is TRBJ2-1, the V gene TRBV11-3; a weak D match, TRBD2 (5 bases). The CDR3 is 13 amino acids. V gave up 0 bases and J gave up 15 bases, with 15 bases separating them. Germline CDR1 SGHNT, CDR2 YENEEA. This CDR3 is CASSLDVRAQLFF. The CDR3 region has the DNA TGTGCCAGCAGCTTAGATGTGAGGGCGCAGCTGTTCTTC.

This chain connects TRBV20-1 to TRBJ2-6, with 8 bases identical to TRBD2. Germline CDR1 reads DFQATT; CDR2 reads SNEGSKA (reference sequence). The CDR3 covers 16 residues. V dropped 0 bases and J dropped 0; count of bases not matched to a gene: 1. The CDR3 loop is CSARDREGSGANVLTF. The CDR3 nucleotides are TGCAGTGCTAGAGATCGGGAGGGCTCTGGGGCCAACGTCCTGACTTTC.

The rearrangement links TRBV20-1 to TRBJ2-3; 13 positions agree with TRBD2. This CDR3 is 17 amino acids long. The J segment lost 0 bases and the V segment lost 4 bases, leaving 7 bases of the junction unmatched. Germline V lookup: CDR1 DFQATT, CDR2 SNEGSKA (reference sequence). DNA for the CDR3: TGCAGTGCTACAAGGACTAGCGGGGGTCGAAGCACAGATACGCAGTATTTT. This sequence encodes CSATRTSGGRSTDTQYF.

The rearrangement joins TRBV20-1 to TRBJ2-7, with 11 bases aligning to TRBD2. V dropped 4 bases and J dropped 4; count of bases not matched to a gene: 6. Germline CDR1 DFQATT, CDR2 SNEGSKA (reference sequence). This CDR3 region has 14 residues. In DNA form, the CDR3 reads TGCAGTGCTATAGCGGGGGGGCCAGGATACGAGCAGTACTTC. Protein product: CSAIAGGPGYEQYF.

This chain connects TRBV4-1 to TRBJ2-7; 10 bases map to TRBD1. The V segment lost 3 bases and the J segment 4 bases; nucleotides outside the gene matches: 6. The CDR3 loop spans 15 amino acids. CDR1 is MGHRA and CDR2 is YSYEKL in the germline V gene. In DNA form, the CDR3 reads TGCGCCAGCAGCCACGGACCGGGACAGGGGTACGAGCAGTACTTC. As protein: CASSHGPGQGYEQYF.

The chain joins TRBV4-1 to TRBJ1-4, with 7 bases identical to TRBD1. Germline V CDR1 and CDR2: MGHRA, YSYEKL. The J segment lost 0 bases and the V segment lost 4 bases, leaving 2 bases of the junction unmatched. The CDR3 is 15 residues long. CDR3 nucleotides: TGCGCCAGCAGCCGACAGGGACCAACTAATGAAAAACTGTTTTTT. This codes for CASSRQGPTNEKLFF.

This clonotype has a handful of counts. The rearrangement joins TRBV7-9 to TRBJ2-6; D gene ambiguous. Germline assignment: CDR1 SEHNR and CDR2 FQNEAQ (reference sequence). Trimming cost V 3 bases and J 0 bases, with 9 bases left between them. This CDR3 region has 16 residues. The DNA for the CDR3 is TGTGCCAGCAGCTTCATGTGGTCCTCTGGGGCCAACGTCCTGACTTTC. As protein: CASSFMWSSGANVLTF. The full variable domain, in which reference TRBV7-9 and TRBJ2-6 provide the parts outside the CDR3, is DTGVSQNPRHKITKRGQNVTFRCDPISEHNRLYWYRQTLGQGPEFLTYFQNEAQLEKSRLLSDRFSAERPKGSFSTLEIQRTEQGDSAMYLCASSFMWSSGANVLTFGAGSRLTVL.

The V and J genes are TRBV20-1 and TRBJ2-3; D might be TRBD2 (5 bases). Germline V CDR1 and CDR2: DFQATT, SNEGSKA (reference sequence). V was cut by 8 bases and J by 6 bases, with 12 bases left in between. This CDR3 has 11 residues. This CDR3 reads CSLRTGDTQYF. CDR3 nucleotides: TGCAGTTTGAGAACGGGGGATACGCAGTATTTT.

The rearrangement links TRBV12-3 or TRBV12-4 to TRBJ2-7; TRBD1 matches 7 bases. This CDR3 has 14 amino acids. The ends lost 5 bases at V and 0 bases at J; junction bases unmatched: 4. The CDR3 DNA reads as TGTGCCAGCAGTAAGACAGGGTTCTCCTACGAGCAGTACTTC. Translation gives CASSKTGFSYEQYF.

A few counts support this clonotype. The chain has TRBV7-9 and TRBJ1-2; no reliable D call. Germline values: CDR1 SEHNR, CDR2 FQNEAQ (reference sequence). The germline V and J ends were trimmed by 4 bases and 3 bases, with 9 bases remaining between them. This CDR3 spans 13 amino acids. For the CDR3, the DNA is TGTGCCAGCAGCTCAGAGCGATACTATGGCTACACCTTC. The encoded protein is CASSSERYYGYTF.